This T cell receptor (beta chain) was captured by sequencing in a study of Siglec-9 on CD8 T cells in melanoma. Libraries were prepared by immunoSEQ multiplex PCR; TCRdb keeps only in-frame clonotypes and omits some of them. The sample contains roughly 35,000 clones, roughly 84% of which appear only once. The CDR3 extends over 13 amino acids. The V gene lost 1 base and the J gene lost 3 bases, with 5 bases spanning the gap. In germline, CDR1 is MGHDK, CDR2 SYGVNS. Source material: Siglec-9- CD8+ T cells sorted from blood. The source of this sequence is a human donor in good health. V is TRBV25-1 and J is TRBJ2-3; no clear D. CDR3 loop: CASSEFRTDTQYF. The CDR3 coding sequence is TGTGCCAGCAGTGAATTTAGAACAGATACGCAGTATTTT.